Listed here are 19 T cell receptor beta chains from one sample, sequenced in a study of blood T cell repertoires in COVID-19. Libraries were prepared by immunoSEQ multiplex PCR; TCRdb keeps only in-frame clonotypes and omits some of them. The sample holds a few hundred thousand clones, around 87% seen once. Input material: peripheral blood. The receptors originated from a man aged 50 or older with active or convalescent COVID-19.

The J gene is TRBJ2-3, the V gene TRBV5-1, with a tentative D call TRBD1 (5 bases). This CDR3 contains 14 residues. Per the germline V gene, CDR1 is SGHRS and CDR2 is YFSETQ. V shed 0 bases and J shed 4 bases, with 9 bases lying between them. Written as DNA, the CDR3 is TGCGCCAGCAGCTTGGAGGGGTTGGCAGATACGCAGTATTTT. Protein product: CASSLEGLADTQYF. The complete variable domain, with remaining parts taken from reference TRBV5-1 and TRBJ2-3, reads KAGVTQTPRYLIKTRGQQVTLSCSPISGHRSVSWYQQTPGQGLQFLFEYFSETQRNKGNFPGRFSGRQFSNSRSEMNVSTLELGDSALYLCASSLEGLADTQYFGPGTRLTVL.

The chain combines TRBV6-5 with TRBJ1-1; D gene unclear. CDR3 length: 14 residues. Germline CDR1 is MNHEY and CDR2 is SVGAGI. V lost 8 bases and J lost 1, with 14 bases in between. The CDR3 loop reads CASRPLFQNTEAFF. The CDR3 DNA reads TGTGCCAGCCGTCCACTGTTTCAGAACACTGAAGCTTTCTTT.

J is TRBJ2-7 and V is TRBV2; 8 nucleotides match TRBD1. Germline CDR1 and CDR2: SNHLY and FYNNEI. After removal of 6 bases from V and 2 bases from J, the junction contained 3 bases not matched to a gene. The CDR3 length is 13 residues. As DNA, the CDR3 is TGTGCCAGCAGGACAGGGGAAGCCTACGAGCAGTACTTC. Translated: CASRTGEAYEQYF.

This clone was observed a handful of times. The chain couples TRBV2 to TRBJ1-3, with unresolved D. CDR3 length: 13 amino acids. V lost 6 bases and J 4 bases, leaving 10 bases between the germline ends. From germline, CDR1 is SNHLY and CDR2 FYNNEI. In nucleotides, the CDR3 is TGTGCCAGCAGCGACAACAGAGGAAACACCATATATTTT. The encoded protein is CASSDNRGNTIYF.

This clone was recorded only once. The chain employs TRBV5-1 and TRBJ2-3; unclear D gene. Between the trimmed V and J ends, which lost 2 bases and 1 base, there was a span of 11 bases. The CDR3 length is 15 residues. Germline CDR1 and CDR2: SGHRS and YFSETQ. The DNA of the CDR3 is TGCGCCAGCAGCTTCCCGGCCAGCGGCACAGATACGCAGTATTTT. It yields the protein CASSFPASGTDTQYF.

This clone was recorded only once. The chain links TRBV28 to TRBJ1-2, with TRBD1 matching over 9 bases. The germline V gene has CDR1 MDHEN and CDR2 SYDVKM. The ends lost 4 bases at V and 8 bases at J; junction bases unmatched: 14. CDR3 length: 16 residues. CDR3 nucleotides: TGTGCCAGCAGTTACGCCGCCGGGACAGGGTCGGAGGGCTACACCTTC. Its translation: CASSYAAGTGSEGYTF.

J is TRBJ2-7 and V is TRBV19; D unresolved. This CDR3 has 15 amino acids. Germline V lookup: CDR1 LNHDA, CDR2 SQIVND (reference sequence). Between the trimmed V and J ends, which lost 1 base and 1 base, there was a span of 11 bases. This chain's CDR3 is CASSIGPGGSYEQYF. Here the CDR3 DNA reads TGTGCCAGTAGTATAGGGCCGGGTGGGTCCTACGAGCAGTACTTC.

This clone was observed a handful of times. The chain recombines TRBV7-2 with TRBJ2-1; 15 bases fit TRBD2. This CDR3 comprises 14 residues. The ends lost 5 bases at V and 16 bases at J; junction bases unmatched: 9. The germline V gene has CDR1 SGHTA and CDR2 FQGNSA. The CDR3 protein is CASSLPRTSGGAFF. The CDR3 DNA sequence: TGTGCCAGCAGCCTACCGCGGACTAGCGGGGGGGCTTTCTTC.

The rearrangement joins TRBV6-5 to TRBJ1-4; a possible D gene is TRBD1 (5 bases). Germline V lookup: CDR1 MNHEY, CDR2 SVGAGI. Trimming pared 2 bases from V and 8 bases from J, leaving 15 bases between. The CDR3 length is 15 residues. CDR3 sequence reads: CASSYRSPGYEKLFF. The DNA of the CDR3 is TGTGCCAGCAGTTACCGAAGCCCAGGGTACGAAAAACTGTTTTTT.

The chain combines TRBV28 with TRBJ2-1, with 14 bases lining up with TRBD2. V lost 7 bases to trimming and J lost 0 bases; unmatched junction nucleotides: 8. This CDR3 is 18 amino acids long. Germline loops: CDR1 MDHEN, CDR2 SYDVKM. In DNA, the CDR3 is TGTGCCAGCAAGGGACTAGCGGGAGATATTAGCTCCTACAATGAGCAGTTCTTC. Translating it yields CASKGLAGDISSYNEQFF. The variable domain in full, with the rest retrieved from reference TRBV28 and TRBJ2-1, is DVKVTQSSRYLVKRTGEKVFLECVQDMDHENMFWYRQDPGLGLRLIYFSYDVKMKEKGDIPEGYSVSREKKERFSLILESASTNQTSMYLCASKGLAGDISSYNEQFFGPGTRLTVL.

The table lists this clone with a few counts. The chain employs TRBV3-1 (or the pseudogene TRBV3-2) and TRBJ2-2, with 16 bases identical to TRBD2. V lost 4 bases, J lost 4 bases, and 12 bases stayed unmatched. The CDR3 is 20 residues long. Per the germline V gene, CDR1 is LGHDT and CDR2 is YNNKEL (reference sequence). The CDR3 here is CASSLNPGLAGGRGTGELFF. DNA of the CDR3: TGTGCCAGCAGCCTCAACCCGGGACTAGCGGGGGGGCGAGGCACCGGGGAGCTGTTTTTT.

The J gene is TRBJ2-1, the V gene TRBV3-1 (or the pseudogene TRBV3-2); D call uncertain. CDR3 length equals 17 residues. V was trimmed by 1 base and J by 0 bases, leaving 13 bases between them. In germline, CDR1 is LGHDT, CDR2 YNNKEL (reference sequence). CDR3: CASSQGSLVSSYNEQFF. The CDR3 bases are TGTGCCAGCAGCCAAGGTTCTCTAGTGAGCTCCTACAATGAGCAGTTCTTC.

The gene calls are TRBV2 and TRBJ1-1; perhaps TRBD1 as D (6 bases). This CDR3 comprises 14 residues. The germline V and J ends were trimmed by 4 bases and 4 bases, with 13 bases remaining between them. In germline, CDR1 is SNHLY, CDR2 FYNNEI. The CDR3 reads CASSGDTSGTEAFF. Here the CDR3 DNA reads TGTGCCAGCAGTGGGGACACTTCGGGCACTGAAGCTTTCTTT.

V usage is TRBV5-1 and J usage is TRBJ2-3; 8 bases line up with TRBD2. This CDR3 comprises 14 residues. With V trimmed by 3 bases and J by 6 bases, 6 bases remained unmatched. CDR1 and CDR2 (germline): SGHRS, YFSETQ. CDR3 loop: CASSYGLARDTQYF. CDR3 sequence (DNA): TGCGCCAGCAGCTACGGACTAGCTAGGGATACGCAGTATTTT.

J is TRBJ1-5 and V is TRBV6-5, with a possible D match to TRBD1 (6 bases). The V and J ends lost 5 bases and 2 bases respectively, with 10 bases between them. Germline CDR1 MNHEY, CDR2 SVGAGI. This CDR3 has 14 amino acids. CDR3 bases: TGTGCCAGCAGTCTAGACAGGCGCAATCAGCCCCAGCATTTT. Protein: CASSLDRRNQPQHF.

The chain joins TRBV29-1 to TRBJ2-1; 8 bases align to TRBD2. CDR3 size: 15 residues. After removal of 5 bases from V and 2 bases from J, the junction contained 8 bases not matched to a gene. The V gene's germline CDR1 is SQVTM and CDR2 ANQGSEA. DNA for the CDR3: TGCAGCGTTAATAGGGGACTAGGACCCTACAATGAGCAGTTCTTC. Translating it yields CSVNRGLGPYNEQFF.

This clone has more than one count but fewer than ten. Other DNA sequences of this sample code for an identical CDR3. The chain uses TRBV14 and TRBJ2-1, with TRBD1 as a possible D gene (5 bases). Trimming removed 0 bases from V and 0 bases from J, with 9 bases in between. The CDR3 contains 16 residues. CDR1 SGHDN and CDR2 FVKESK come from the germline V gene. CDR3 protein: CASSQDLGASYNEQFF. Written as DNA, the CDR3 is TGTGCCAGCAGCCAAGATCTAGGGGCCTCCTACAATGAGCAGTTCTTC. The full variable domain, in which reference TRBV14 and TRBJ2-1 provide the parts outside the CDR3, is EAGVTQFPSHSVIEKGQTVTLRCDPISGHDNLYWYRRVMGKEIKFLLHFVKESKQDESGMPNNRFLAERTGGTYSTLKVQPAELEDSGVYFCASSQDLGASYNEQFFGPGTRLTVL.

The V and J genes are TRBV5-5 and TRBJ1-5, with 7 bases matching TRBD1. This CDR3 contains 17 residues. The J segment lost 3 bases and the V segment lost 0 bases, leaving 9 bases of the junction unmatched. Germline V gives CDR1 SGHKS, CDR2 YYEKEE (reference sequence). The CDR3 loop is CASSLGRGRGPNQPQHF. The DNA of the CDR3 is TGTGCCAGCAGCTTGGGCCGGGGAAGGGGGCCCAATCAGCCCCAGCATTTT.

This chain links TRBV6-5 with TRBJ2-1, with 9 bases matching TRBD2. V was clipped by 4 bases and J by 0 bases; unmatched bases: 4. There are 16 residues in the CDR3. Germline lookup yields CDR1 MNHEY and CDR2 SVGAGI. In DNA, the CDR3 is TGTGCCAGCAGTTTCCTTAGCGGGGGCTCCTACAATGAGCAGTTCTTC. Its translation: CASSFLSGGSYNEQFF.